This record looks at one TCR beta chain sequence and its context. Which antigen it targets is not known. One base away there is no much larger clone; base qualities are not given. The CDR3 numbers 13 residues from cysteine through phenylalanine. Only CDR3 DNA remains: 39 bases, in frame from the first base. V loses 0 bases, J loses 5 bases, and the germline ends lie 8 bases apart. Via the germline V gene (reference sequence), CDR1 is SGHNT and CDR2 YYREEE. Library generation was performed with the immunoSEQ multiplex PCR assay. The multiplex PCR relied on a mix of 60 forward primers for TCR Vbeta segments and 13 reverse primers for TCR Jbeta segments. A multiplex PCR assay on genomic DNA amplified the CDR3 region of rearranged TCR beta genes. On the Illumina HiSeq System, the amplified TCR beta libraries were sequenced as 87-base-pair reads. The published analysis was carried out like this. A later analysis tallied around 82 million unique TCR beta chains across the 600 to 700 repertoires, and about 12 million of those chains were shared by two or more donors. Raw reads were error-corrected and collapsed into unique sequences with a nearest-neighbor algorithm that merged closely related sequences to remove PCR and sequencing errors. CDR3 sequences were aligned to IMGT reference sequences to assign V, D and J gene segments. For a sequence to be retained, a match of at least six nucleotides was required to both a V gene segment and a J gene segment. Rearrangements were called productive when the CDR3 lacked stop codons and stayed in frame with V and J; all others were non-productive. CDR3 was defined according to IMGT convention as the region running from the second conserved V-encoded cysteine to the conserved J-encoded phenylalanine. The earlier analysis of approximately 590 of the donors excluded any sequence lacking an unambiguous match to a single V gene segment. An earlier analysis of 500 to 600 of the donors classified V segments as functional when productive rearrangements were above 56.7% and as segregating when the standard deviation between donors was above 5%. To diagnose cytomegalovirus status from the catalog of TCR beta chain sequences, a statistical classification framework was built. A later analysis assigned V and J genes by comparing TCR nucleotide sequences with IMGT/GENE-DB human TR gene sequences. A later analysis assigned CDR3 sequences and most-parsimonious VDJ recombination scenarios with the TCRdist pipeline. In a later analysis, each TCR beta chain was defined by its CDR3 amino acid sequence together with its V-gene family, and reads lacking a unique V-gene family were excluded. A later analysis removed 600 or so highly shared, low-generation-probability nucleotide sequences to deal with suspected cross-contamination and a sequencing artifact. In a later analysis, a clonal expansion index for each public chain was calculated from normalized within-repertoire ranks of inferred template counts. Generation probabilities in a later analysis came from a VDJ recombination model fitted to out-of-frame rearrangements, and those results were checked against IGoR. A later analysis scored TCR-TCR, TCR-HLA and TCR-CMV co-occurrence with hypergeometric tests, applying a repertoire-size bias correction to TCR pairs. To estimate false discovery rates, a later analysis permuted the HLA or CMV assignments 20 times. A later analysis grouped co-occurring TCRs with DBSCAN, adding TCRdist sequence similarity when clustering within HLA-allele-positive subsets. Repertoires with fewer than 30,000 or more than 120,000 public chains, plus five repertoires with anomalous nucleotide sharing, were excluded from co-occurrence clustering. TCRdb mirrors the immuneACCESS table, restricted to in-frame sequences. Some clones are absent from its copies; in checked studies, under half trace to an unresolved V gene, and the reason for the others is unknown. The V and J calls and the clone size are those of that table, but D and trimming were determined from the DNA. Across this sample there are 95,000 to 150,000 clones, with approximately 78% seen only once. The ten biggest clones cover roughly 8.2% of the sample.

The data belong to a study of cytomegalovirus exposure and HLA in healthy donors (dated by TCRdb to about 2017). Notes on the research overall: An earlier analysis of several hundred of the donors reported 276 Gb of sequence data and 95 million to 120 million unique TCR beta sequences obtained from some 170 million T cells. Roughly 300 gigabases of sequencing data and approximately 85 million unique TCR sequences were included in an early release covering 550 to 650 HLA-typed donors. Among the approximately 400 genotyped donors, approximately 81% belonged to the genetic ancestry cluster associated with self-reported Caucasian donors. The study aimed to test whether cataloging public T cell receptors could reveal signatures of past pathogen exposure. The study profiled the T cell repertoires of under 700 subjects by immunosequencing and related them to cytomegalovirus serostatus. Along with the roughly 670-subject first cohort, a separate validation cohort of 120 different subjects was used. High-throughput TCR immunosequencing, statistical association of individual TCRs with disease status, and machine learning were combined to predict cytomegalovirus infection status. In a later analysis, previously published TCR beta repertoires from 600 to 850 donors were re-analyzed and high-resolution HLA genotyping was added so that TCR occurrence patterns could be studied. Rather than drawing on any new phenotypic data, the later analysis identified candidate immune exposures from TCR beta sequences and the way those sequences occurred across donors. An earlier analysis of several hundred of the donors used high-throughput TCR beta sequencing to judge whether each TCR beta V gene segment behaved as functional or pseudogenic. Donor age, sex, ethnicity and CMV serostatus were compiled together with the repertoire data. A later genetic analysis took genome-wide SNP genotypes for about 55% of the 666 donors and used that subset as a discovery cohort. All discovery cohort repertoires had been generated using a single sequencing platform. Both class I and class II loci were covered by HLA typing, at four-digit resolution. The number of typed donors differed by locus: roughly 620-640 for A, B, C, DRB1 and DQB1; approximately 540 for DQA1; 606 for DPA1; and around 450 for DPB1. Several DR-DQ haplotypes were treated as single units for association and clustering because of strong linkage in the cohort. On average, around 200,000 unique TCR beta nucleotide sequences were sequenced per donor among a few hundred genotyped donors of the cohort, with about 17% of those sequences being non-productive. The paper as a whole reports these results and caveats: In a later analysis, several top co-occurrence clusters were reported to appear linked to parvovirus B19, influenza, CMV and Epstein-Barr virus. Compared with the 666-donor mean, donors in an Asian-associated ancestry cluster had fewer N-insertions in productive TCRs, according to a later genetic analysis. Most CMV-associated TCR beta chains appeared to be HLA-restricted in a later analysis, and the HLA associations seemed to be driven largely by CMV exposure. While some public TCRs were present in many individuals, most TCR sequences turned up only very rarely across donors. The sequencing pipeline was judged likely to have produced a cluster of highly shared sequence variants as a technical artifact. Some IMGT-functional V segments, including TRBV6-2 and TRBV6-3, could not be distinguished by the 87-base-pair reads and were therefore excluded. A total of 164 TCR beta chains were listed by the study as associated with cytomegalovirus. Correlated functional status among segregating V segments might reflect linkage disequilibrium, but an unknown experimental factor could not be ruled out. The presence/absence analyses assumed that sequencing depth was roughly uniform across donors, and that assumption may not be true. A later genetic analysis associated a missense DCLRE1C variant with V-gene and J-gene trimming of TCR beta chains, and an independent cohort replicated the association. Because counts were too low, more than 15 rarely observed V segments, including chromosome 9 orphons, were excluded from the earlier analysis of 587 of the donors. HLA typing was unavailable for some donors at each locus, so association tests used only the typed subset. Assigning TCR associations to individual alleles was difficult when HLA alleles, especially DR and DQ, strongly co-occurred. In both the original and validation cohorts, the classifier was reported to diagnose cytomegalovirus status with high specificity and sensitivity. The authors suggested that the approach could potentially be extended to other disease states and immunological phenotypes. In vitro tests confirmed that a few of the cytomegalovirus-associated TCR beta chains recognize cytomegalovirus antigens. According to a later analysis, TCR association rates differed among HLA loci, with DRB1 alleles showing the most associated TCRs and HLA-C alleles showing the fewest. A later analysis associated 16,951 TCR beta sequences with specific HLA alleles at a false discovery rate of 0.05. An earlier analysis of approximately 590 of the donors showed that most TCR beta V segments appeared in productive rearrangements either about 87% or about 30% of the time, which broadly matched IMGT annotations. A further reported finding was that TCR beta sequences accurately predicted the HLA-A and HLA-B alleles for most subjects in the first cohort. Only TCR beta chains were sequenced in this cohort, and the absence of alpha or paired-chain data limited detectable features. A later analysis found that HLA-associated TCR beta chains were more clonally expanded and had lower generation probabilities than equally common non-associated chains. Immune exposure information for the cohort was limited to CMV serostatus.

The cohort consisted of approximately 690 healthy bone marrow donors. All cohort members were sampled while nominally healthy, although unrecorded immune exposures were likely present. The donor was CMV seropositive and belonged to the group of about 290 seropositive cohort members. Each donor provided a peripheral blood sample, and peripheral blood mononuclear cells were used for TCR beta sequencing. Genomic DNA was extracted from the blood cell samples with the Qiagen DNeasy Blood Extraction Kit. The origin of this receptor is a woman between 40 and 50 years old in good health and CMV-seropositive. The sequencing input was PBMCs. The chain couples TRBV5-4 to TRBJ1-2, with the D gene not confidently named. The nucleotide sequence reads as follows: TGTGCCAGCAGCTTGGGTAACATATATGGCTACACCTTC. It encodes CASSLGNIYGYTF.